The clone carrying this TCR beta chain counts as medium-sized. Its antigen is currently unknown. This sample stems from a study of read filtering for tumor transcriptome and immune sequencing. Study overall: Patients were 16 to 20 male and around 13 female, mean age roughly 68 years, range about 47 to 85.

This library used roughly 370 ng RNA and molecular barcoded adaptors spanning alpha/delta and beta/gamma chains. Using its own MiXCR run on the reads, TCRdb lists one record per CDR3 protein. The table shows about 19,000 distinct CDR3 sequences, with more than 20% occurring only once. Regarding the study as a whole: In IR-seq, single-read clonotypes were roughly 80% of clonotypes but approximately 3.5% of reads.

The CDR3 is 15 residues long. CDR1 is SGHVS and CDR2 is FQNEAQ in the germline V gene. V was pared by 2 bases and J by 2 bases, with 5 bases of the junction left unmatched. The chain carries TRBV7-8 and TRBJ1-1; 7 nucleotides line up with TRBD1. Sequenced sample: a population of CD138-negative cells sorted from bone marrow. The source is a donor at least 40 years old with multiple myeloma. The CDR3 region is CASSLKGQLNTEAFF. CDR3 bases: TGTGCCAGCAGCTTAAAGGGACAGCTAAACACTGAAGCTTTCTTT.